The clone carrying this T cell receptor beta chain was observed at least ten times. The data were taken from a study of early T cells in non-severe SARS-CoV-2 infection. Researchers tagged individual cDNA molecules with unique molecular identifiers. TCRdb recomputed calls from the 5' RACE reads with MiXCR, one row per CDR3 protein. The table includes about 42,000 distinct CDR3 sequences, approximately 6.9% detected once. CDR1 and CDR2 from the germline V gene are LNHDA and SQIVND (reference sequence). This CDR3 has 15 amino acids. Trimming cost V 9 bases and J 6 bases; bases outside gene matches: 12. The sequenced sample was whole blood. V and J are TRBV19 and TRBJ2-3; 10 positions match TRBD2. This clonotype originated in an adult who was a healthcare worker with PCR-confirmed SARS-CoV-2 infection or an uninfected control (not recorded which). DNA for the CDR3: TGTGCCAGCGCAACTCTAGCGGGGGTGCGGGATACGCAGTATTTT. Translating it yields CASATLAGVRDTQYF.